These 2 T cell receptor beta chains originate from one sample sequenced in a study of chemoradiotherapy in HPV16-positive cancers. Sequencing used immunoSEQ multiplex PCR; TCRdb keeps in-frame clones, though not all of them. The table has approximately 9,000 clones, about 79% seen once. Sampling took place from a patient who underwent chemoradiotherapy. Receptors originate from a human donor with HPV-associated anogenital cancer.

CDR3 region: CASSIDTPGGKLFF. The CDR3, as DNA: TGTGCCAGTAGTATAGATACGCCGGGGGGAAAACTGTTTTTT. This chain uses TRBV19 with TRBJ1-4, with TRBD1 as a possible D gene (5 bases). This CDR3 contains 14 residues. V was trimmed by 0 bases and J by 10 bases, leaving 12 bases between them. Germline V lookup: CDR1 LNHDA, CDR2 SQIVND (reference sequence). Using reference TRBV19 and TRBJ1-4 for the parts outside the CDR3, the full variable domain is DGGITQSPKYLFRKEGQNVTLSCEQNLNHDAMYWYRQDPGQGLRLIYYSQIVNDFQKGDIAEGYSVSREKKESFPLTVTSAQKNPTAFYLCASSIDTPGGKLFFGSGTQLSVL.

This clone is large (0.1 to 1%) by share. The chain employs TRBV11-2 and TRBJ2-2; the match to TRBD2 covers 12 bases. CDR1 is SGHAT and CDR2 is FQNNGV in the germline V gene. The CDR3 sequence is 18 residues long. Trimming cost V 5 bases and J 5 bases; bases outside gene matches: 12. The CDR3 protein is CASSPSPGLAGLTGELFF. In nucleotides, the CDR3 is TGTGCCAGCAGCCCCTCGCCGGGACTAGCGGGTCTTACCGGGGAGCTGTTTTTT.